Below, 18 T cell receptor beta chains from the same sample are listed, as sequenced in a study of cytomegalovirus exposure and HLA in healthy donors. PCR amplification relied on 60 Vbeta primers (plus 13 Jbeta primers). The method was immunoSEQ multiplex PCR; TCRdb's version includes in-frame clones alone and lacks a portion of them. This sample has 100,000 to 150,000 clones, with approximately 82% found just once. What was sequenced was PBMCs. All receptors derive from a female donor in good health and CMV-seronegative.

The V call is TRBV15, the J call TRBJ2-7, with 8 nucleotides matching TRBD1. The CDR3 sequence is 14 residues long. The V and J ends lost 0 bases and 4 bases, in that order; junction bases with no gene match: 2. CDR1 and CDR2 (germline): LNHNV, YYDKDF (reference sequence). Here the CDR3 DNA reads TGTGCCACCAGCAGAGATACAGGGGGATACGAGCAGTACTTC. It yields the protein CATSRDTGGYEQYF.

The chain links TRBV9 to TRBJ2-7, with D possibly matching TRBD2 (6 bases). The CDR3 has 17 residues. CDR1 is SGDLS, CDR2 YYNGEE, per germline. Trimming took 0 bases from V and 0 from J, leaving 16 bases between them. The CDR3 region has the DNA TGTGCCAGCAGCGTAGGGGCGGGGACGGCAAGCTCCTACGAGCAGTACTTC. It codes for CASSVGAGTASSYEQYF. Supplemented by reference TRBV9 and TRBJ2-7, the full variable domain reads DSGVTQTPKHLITATGQRVTLRCSPRSGDLSVYWYQQSLDQGLQFLIQYYNGEERAKGNILERFSAQQFPDLHSELNLSSLELGDSALYFCASSVGAGTASSYEQYFGPGTRLTVT.

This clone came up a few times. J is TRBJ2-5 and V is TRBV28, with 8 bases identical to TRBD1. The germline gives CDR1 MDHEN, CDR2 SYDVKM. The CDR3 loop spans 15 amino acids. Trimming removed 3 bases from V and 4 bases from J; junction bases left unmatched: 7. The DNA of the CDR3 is TGTGCCAGCAGTTTCGGACAGGGCACCGCAGAGACCCAGTACTTC. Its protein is CASSFGQGTAETQYF.

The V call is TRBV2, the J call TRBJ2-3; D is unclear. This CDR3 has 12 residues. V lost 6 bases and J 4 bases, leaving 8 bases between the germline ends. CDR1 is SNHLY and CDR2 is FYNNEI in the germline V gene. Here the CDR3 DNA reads TGTGCCAGCAGGCCTAGTTCAGATACGCAGTATTTT. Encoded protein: CASRPSSDTQYF. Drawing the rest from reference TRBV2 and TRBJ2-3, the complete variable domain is EPEVTQTPSHQVTQMGQEVILRCVPISNHLYFYWYRQILGQKVEFLVSFYNNEISEKSEIFDDQFSVERPDGSNFTLKIRSTKLEDSAMYFCASRPSSDTQYFGPGTRLTVL.

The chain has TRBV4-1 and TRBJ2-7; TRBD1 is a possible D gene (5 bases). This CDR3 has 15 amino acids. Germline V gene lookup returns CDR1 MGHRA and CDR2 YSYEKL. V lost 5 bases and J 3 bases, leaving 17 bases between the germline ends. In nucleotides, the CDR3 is TGCGCCAGCAGCTTAGGTCAGGGATTCGTCTACGAGCAGTACTTC. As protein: CASSLGQGFVYEQYF.

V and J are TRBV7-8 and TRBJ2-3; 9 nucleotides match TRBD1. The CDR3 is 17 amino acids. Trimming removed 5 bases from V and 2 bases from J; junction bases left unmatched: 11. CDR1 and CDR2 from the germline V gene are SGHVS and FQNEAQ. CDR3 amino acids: CASSPNPGQGSTDTQYF. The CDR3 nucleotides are TGTGCCAGCAGCCCGAATCCGGGACAGGGCTCCACAGATACGCAGTATTTT.

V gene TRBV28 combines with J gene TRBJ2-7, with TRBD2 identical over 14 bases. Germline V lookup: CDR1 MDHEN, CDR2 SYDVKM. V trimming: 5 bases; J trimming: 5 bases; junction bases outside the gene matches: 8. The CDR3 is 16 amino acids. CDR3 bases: TGTGCCAGCAGTCCGGGGACTAGCGGGAGAGTACACGAGCAGTACTTC. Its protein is CASSPGTSGRVHEQYF.

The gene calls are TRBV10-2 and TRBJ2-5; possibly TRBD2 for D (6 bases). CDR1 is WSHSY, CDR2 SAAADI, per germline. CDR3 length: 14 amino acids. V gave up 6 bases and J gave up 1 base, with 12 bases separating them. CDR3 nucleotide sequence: TGCGCCAGCAGGGCCAGCGGGCCCCAAGAGACCCAGTACTTC. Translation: CASRASGPQETQYF.

The CDR3 sequence is CATSRDYETGKYF. As DNA, the CDR3 is TGTGCCACCAGCAGAGATTACGAGACAGGCAAGTACTTC. This chain joins TRBV15 and TRBJ2-5; a possible D gene is TRBD1 (6 bases). From germline, CDR1 is LNHNV and CDR2 YYDKDF (reference sequence). V lost 0 bases to trimming and J lost 12 bases, with 14 bases between them. The CDR3 is made up of 13 amino acids.

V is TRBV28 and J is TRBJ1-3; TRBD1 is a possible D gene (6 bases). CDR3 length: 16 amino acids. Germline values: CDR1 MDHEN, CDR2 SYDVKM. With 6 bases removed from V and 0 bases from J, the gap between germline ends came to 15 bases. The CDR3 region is CASRGRGPGSGNTIYF. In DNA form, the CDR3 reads TGTGCCAGCAGAGGCAGGGGCCCTGGCTCTGGAAACACCATATATTTT.

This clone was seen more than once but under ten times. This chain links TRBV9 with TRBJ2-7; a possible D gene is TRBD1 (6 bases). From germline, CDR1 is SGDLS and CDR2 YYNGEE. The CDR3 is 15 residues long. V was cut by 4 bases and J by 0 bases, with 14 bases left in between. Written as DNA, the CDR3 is TGTGCCAGCAGCTCACGTTCGGACAGCTCCTACGAGCAGTACTTC. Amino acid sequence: CASSSRSDSSYEQYF.

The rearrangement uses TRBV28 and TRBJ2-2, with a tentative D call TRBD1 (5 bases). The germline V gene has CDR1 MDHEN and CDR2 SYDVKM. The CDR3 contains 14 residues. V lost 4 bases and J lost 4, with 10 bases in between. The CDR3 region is CASSWGRATGELFF. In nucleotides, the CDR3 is TGTGCCAGCAGTTGGGGCAGGGCCACCGGGGAGCTGTTTTTT. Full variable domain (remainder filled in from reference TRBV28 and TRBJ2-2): DVKVTQSSRYLVKRTGEKVFLECVQDMDHENMFWYRQDPGLGLRLIYFSYDVKMKEKGDIPEGYSVSREKKERFSLILESASTNQTSMYLCASSWGRATGELFFGEGSRLTVL.

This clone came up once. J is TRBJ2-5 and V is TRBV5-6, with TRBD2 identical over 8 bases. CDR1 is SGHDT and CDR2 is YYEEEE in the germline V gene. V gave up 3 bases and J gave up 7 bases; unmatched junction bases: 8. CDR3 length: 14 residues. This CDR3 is CASSSPGLEATQYF. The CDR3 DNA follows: TGTGCCAGCAGCTCCCCGGGACTAGAGGCGACCCAGTACTTC.

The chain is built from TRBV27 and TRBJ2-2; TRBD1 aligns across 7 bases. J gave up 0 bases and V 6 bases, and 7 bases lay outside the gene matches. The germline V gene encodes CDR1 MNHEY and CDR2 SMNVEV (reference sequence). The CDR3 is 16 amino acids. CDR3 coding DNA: TGTGCCAGCAGGCAAACAGGGGTCGCGAACACCGGGGAGCTGTTTTTT. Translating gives CASRQTGVANTGELFF.

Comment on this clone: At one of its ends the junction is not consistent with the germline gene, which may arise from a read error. The CDR3 reads CSSHIDRGLNTEAFF. In DNA, the CDR3 is TGTTCCAGCCACATCGACAGGGGGCTGAACACTGAAGCTTTCTTT. The chain combines TRBV7-9 with TRBJ1-1; TRBD1 matches at 10 bases. The CDR3 contains 15 residues. Germline V gene data show CDR1 as SEHNR and CDR2 as FQNEAQ (reference sequence).

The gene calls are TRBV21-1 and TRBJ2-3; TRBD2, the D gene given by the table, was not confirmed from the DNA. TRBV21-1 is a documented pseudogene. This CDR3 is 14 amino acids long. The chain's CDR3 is CASNLAGTTDTQYF. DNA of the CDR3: TGTGCCAGCAACCTAGCGGGAACCACAGATACGCAGTATTTT.

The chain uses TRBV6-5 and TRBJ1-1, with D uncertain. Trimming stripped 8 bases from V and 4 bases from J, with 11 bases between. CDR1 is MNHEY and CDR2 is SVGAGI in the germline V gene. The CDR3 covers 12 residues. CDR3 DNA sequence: TGTGCCAGCTCCTCGATAGCCACTGAAGCTTTCTTT. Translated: CASSSIATEAFF.

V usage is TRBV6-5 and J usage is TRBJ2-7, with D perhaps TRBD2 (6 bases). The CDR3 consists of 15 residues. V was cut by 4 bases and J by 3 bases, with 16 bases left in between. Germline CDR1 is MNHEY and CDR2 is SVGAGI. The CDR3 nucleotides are TGTGCCAGCAGTTCGGACCTCGGGGGAAACTACGAGCAGTACTTC. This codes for CASSSDLGGNYEQYF.